Listed below are T cell receptor beta chains from one sample, sequenced in a study of cytomegalovirus exposure and HLA in healthy donors. Profiled with immunoSEQ multiplex PCR; TCRdb holds only in-frame clones, not every one. The sample has some 170,000 clones, just under 80% seen once. The source material was PBMCs. These receptors originate from a woman in her forties or fifties in good health and CMV-seronegative. The CDR3 runs from the conserved cysteine through the conserved F or W.

v_call: TRBV28; j_call: TRBJ2-7; cdr3_aa: CASTQTGLSYEQYF
v_call: TRBV28; j_call: TRBJ1-5; cdr3_aa: CASSKLTGSGPQHF
v_call: TRBV27; j_call: TRBJ2-1; cdr3_aa: CASSSIGGPDNEQFF
v_call: TRBV5-1; j_call: TRBJ2-1; cdr3_aa: CASRGGTPDYNEQFF
v_call: TRBV4-3; j_call: TRBJ2-7; cdr3_aa: CASSQDTGEGGSYEQYF
v_call: TRBV5-1; j_call: TRBJ2-2; cdr3_aa: CASSFSQGGVDTGELFF
v_call: TRBV30; j_call: TRBJ2-3; cdr3_aa: CAWRDQGERLKSTDTQYF
v_call: TRBV7-2; j_call: TRBJ1-1; cdr3_aa: CASSLGTRLNTEAFF
v_call: TRBV4-2; j_call: TRBJ1-4; cdr3_aa: CASSQRSRDRFWMTNEKLFF
v_call: TRBV7-3; j_call: TRBJ2-5; cdr3_aa: CASSSGQGEKTQYF
v_call: TRBV7-7; j_call: TRBJ2-5; cdr3_aa: CASSAQKRTSGSWGQETQYF
v_call: TRBV5-6; j_call: TRBJ2-2; cdr3_aa: CASSWGDRYNGELFF
v_call: TRBV7-7; j_call: TRBJ2-1; cdr3_aa: CASSLGGDRTDEQFF
v_call: TRBV4-1; j_call: TRBJ2-2; cdr3_aa: CASSQDRVRTNTGELFF
v_call: TRBV5-1; j_call: TRBJ2-1; cdr3_aa: CASSFSSNYNEQFF
v_call: TRBV6-4; j_call: TRBJ2-3; cdr3_aa: CASSKSAGVVDTQYF
v_call: TRBV7-2; j_call: TRBJ1-6; cdr3_aa: CASSLAQDSPLHF
v_call: TRBV27; j_call: TRBJ2-2; cdr3_aa: CATSGLNTGELFF
v_call: TRBV5-4; j_call: TRBJ2-3; cdr3_aa: CASSTPTQGAYTDTQYF
v_call: TRBV9; j_call: TRBJ2-5; cdr3_aa: CASSVTGTWETQYF
v_call: TRBV18; j_call: TRBJ2-3; cdr3_aa: CASSPPMRADTQYF
v_call: TRBV18; j_call: TRBJ2-5; cdr3_aa: CASSRPGGETQYF